This section outlines one T cell receptor (beta chain) sequence together with its context. Antigen: not known. In the PCR, 60 Vbeta and 13 Jbeta primers were used. Sequencing was performed with immunoSEQ multiplex PCR; in TCRdb, only in-frame clones are kept and a portion is missing. The sample contains fewer than 200,000 clones, around 75% of which appear only once. All donors participated as healthy donors of bone marrow. This sample stems from a study of cytomegalovirus exposure and HLA in healthy donors. Overall study findings and caveats: Most TCR sequences were seen very rarely across donors, but some public TCRs occurred in many.

CDR3 length equals 16 residues. Germline trimming cut 3 bases from V and 5 bases from J; bases unmatched to any gene: 12. The germline V gene encodes CDR1 SGDLS and CDR2 YYNGEE. The chain is built from TRBV9 and TRBJ2-5, with 8 positions matching TRBD2. Specimen: PBMCs. The TCR originated in a human donor in good health. CDR3 in DNA: TGTGCCAGCAGCGGTAGTGCAGCGGGGGCCGGGGAGACCCAGTACTTC. Protein: CASSGSAAGAGETQYF.